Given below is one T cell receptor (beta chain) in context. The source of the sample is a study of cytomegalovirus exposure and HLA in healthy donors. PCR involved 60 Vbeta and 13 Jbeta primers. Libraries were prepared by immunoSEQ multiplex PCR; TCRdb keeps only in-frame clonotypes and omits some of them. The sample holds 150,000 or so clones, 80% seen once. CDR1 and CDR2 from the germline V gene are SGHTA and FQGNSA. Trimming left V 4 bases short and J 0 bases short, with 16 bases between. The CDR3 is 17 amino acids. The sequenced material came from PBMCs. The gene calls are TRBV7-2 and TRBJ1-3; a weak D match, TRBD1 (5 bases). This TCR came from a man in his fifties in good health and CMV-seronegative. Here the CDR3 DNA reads TGTGCCAGCAGCTCCCAGGGTGTAGCCCGCTCTGGAAACACCATATATTTT. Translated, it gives CASSSQGVARSGNTIYF. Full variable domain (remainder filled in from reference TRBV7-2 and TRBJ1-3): GAGVSQSPSNKVTEKGKDVELRCDPISGHTALYWYRQSLGQGLEFLIYFQGNSAPDKSGLPSDRFSAERTGGSVSTLTIQRTQQEDSAVYLCASSSQGVARSGNTIYFGEGSWLTVV.